Here is one T cell receptor beta chain with its context. UMI-tagged TRB cDNA libraries were built via 5' RACE. TCRdb reanalyzed the 5' RACE reads, giving one entry per CDR3 protein sequence and no DNA. The sample totals about 48,000 distinct CDR3 sequences. Sorts that each held approximately 300,000 cells were run in triplicate for every CD8+ T cell subset. CDR1 and CDR2 (germline): SQVTM, ANQGSEA. This CDR3 has 14 amino acids. These data are taken from a study of CXCR3-negative and CXCR3-positive naive CD8 T cells. The rearrangement uses TRBV29-1 and TRBJ1-6; TCRdb outputs TRBD1, but without DNA this stays unchecked. Sample: memory CD8+ T cells from blood. The TCR sequence derives from a human donor in good health. Some clones in this sample may be carry-over from other donors' samples. CDR3 sequence: CSASLGQYNSPLHF.